A selection of T cell receptor beta chains follows, all from one sample in a study of PD-1 blockade in classical Hodgkin lymphoma. Profiling relied on immunoSEQ multiplex PCR, and the TCRdb table lists in-frame clones only, not all of them. The repertoire consists of 15,000 to 17,000 clones, with more than 70% occurring once and the leading ten covering around 0.86%. The material sequenced was CD4+ T cells from blood. The receptor set was obtained from a human donor with classical Hodgkin lymphoma. Both conserved end residues are part of each CDR3. The D gene is left open where the match is weak. Rows give clone size only sometimes, using once, few, many, or a class for an expanded clone.

V	size	J	D	length	CDR3	DNA
TRBV6-5	-	TRBJ2-7	TRBD2	15	CASTAGAGGSYEQYF	TGTGCCAGCACCGCCGGAGCGGGAGGATCCTACGAGCAGTACTTC
TRBV2	-	TRBJ1-4	TRBD1	16	CASKGTGRIPGEKLFF	TGTGCCAGCAAAGGGACAGGGAGGATCCCAGGGGAAAAACTGTTTTTT
TRBV19	-	TRBJ2-7	TRBD2	15	CASSILAGSSYEQYF	TGTGCCAGTAGTATCCTAGCGGGGAGCTCCTACGAGCAGTACTTC
TRBV4-1	-	TRBJ2-1	TRBD2	17	CASSQGLAGAWGNEQFF	TGCGCCAGCAGCCAAGGCCTAGCGGGAGCTTGGGGGAATGAGCAGTTCTTC
TRBV2	-	TRBJ2-5	TRBD1	15	CASRGLQGVGETQYF	TGTGCCAGCAGAGGACTACAGGGGGTTGGAGAGACCCAGTACTTC
TRBV28	few	TRBJ1-3	-	16	CASTQSGGRSGNTIYF	TGTGCCAGCACCCAGTCCGGGGGTCGCTCTGGAAACACCATATATTTT
TRBV18	-	TRBJ2-7	TRBD1	15	CASSVPGQGSYEQYF	TGTGCCAGCTCAGTACCGGGACAGGGATCCTACGAGCAGTACTTC
TRBV11-2	few	TRBJ1-1	-	13	CASRLNRANEAFF	TGTGCCAGCAGATTAAACCGGGCTAATGAAGCTTTCTTT
TRBV30	once	TRBJ2-1	-	18	CAWSVFGIGTGVIDEQFF	TGTGCCTGGAGTGTATTCGGGATTGGAACGGGAGTGATCGATGAGCAGTTCTTC
TRBV5-1	-	TRBJ2-6	TRBD1	17	CASERAGGGSGANVLTF	TGCGCCAGTGAGAGGGCAGGGGGCGGCTCTGGGGCCAACGTCCTGACTTTC
TRBV9	-	TRBJ2-5	-	13	CASSVALQETQYF	TGTGCCAGCAGCGTAGCCCTCCAAGAGACCCAGTACTTC
TRBV11-2	-	TRBJ2-1	TRBD2	14	CASSLVLAGNEQFF	TGTGCCAGCAGCTTAGTTCTAGCGGGTAATGAGCAGTTCTTC
TRBV2	-	TRBJ2-3	-	15	CASSETRSAADTQYF	TGTGCCAGCAGTGAGACTAGATCGGCCGCAGATACGCAGTATTTT
TRBV10-2	-	TRBJ1-1	-	13	CASSARVNTEAFF	TGCGCCAGCAGTGCTAGGGTGAACACTGAAGCTTTCTTT
TRBV28	-	TRBJ2-2	TRBD1	16	CASSMSATGGTGELFF	TGTGCCAGCAGTATGTCCGCGACAGGGGGCACCGGGGAGCTGTTTTTT
TRBV28	-	TRBJ2-7	-	15	CASSPPGWGNYEQYF	TGTGCCAGCAGTCCCCCGGGGTGGGGGAATTACGAGCAGTACTTC
TRBV19	once	TRBJ2-7	TRBD2	15	CASSIYAAGAYEQYF	TGTGCCAGTAGTATTTATGCTGCGGGGGCCTACGAGCAGTACTTC
TRBV6-5	-	TRBJ1-2	-	13	CASSMNRGYGYTF	TGTGCCAGCAGTATGAACAGAGGGTATGGCTACACCTTC
TRBV5-6	-	TRBJ1-4	-	16	CASSLGQGSRNEKLFF	TGTGCCAGCAGCTTGGGGCAGGGATCTCGGAATGAAAAACTGTTTTTT
TRBV5-1	-	TRBJ2-5	TRBD2	15	CASSGVRGVQETQYF	TGCGCCAGCAGCGGAGTACGGGGGGTGCAAGAGACCCAGTACTTC
TRBV5-4	-	TRBJ1-2	TRBD1	15	CASSIPGQGFYGYTF	TGTGCCAGCAGTATCCCGGGACAGGGGTTTTATGGCTACACCTTC
TRBV11-3	once	TRBJ2-5	-	13	CASSRNPGETQYF	TGTGCCAGCAGCCGTAACCCGGGGGAGACCCAGTACTTC
TRBV6-1	-	TRBJ2-7	-	15	CASSDGKRDSYEQYF	TGTGCCAGCAGTGATGGAAAGCGGGACAGCTACGAGCAGTACTTC
TRBV6-6	-	TRBJ2-7	TRBD2	15	CASTFSGSMTYEQYF	TGTGCCAGCACATTTAGCGGGAGTATGACCTACGAGCAGTACTTC
TRBV28	-	TRBJ2-7	TRBD2	14	CASNRAHGGGRQYF	TGTGCCAGCAACCGAGCCCACGGGGGGGGGAGGCAGTACTTC
TRBV19	-	TRBJ2-1	TRBD2	19	CASSATPAGRRLGDNEQFF	TGTGCCAGTAGTGCGACCCCAGCGGGGAGAAGGTTGGGCGACAATGAGCAGTTCTTC
TRBV7-2	few	TRBJ2-1	TRBD1	19	CASSLVAGGSYSSYNEQFF	TGTGCCAGCAGCTTAGTGGCAGGGGGCTCCTATAGCTCCTACAATGAGCAGTTCTTC
TRBV6-6	-	TRBJ1-5	-	14	CASSSRQGNQPQHF	TGTGCCAGCAGTTCTCGACAGGGCAATCAGCCCCAGCATTTT
TRBV28	-	TRBJ2-1	TRBD2	15	CASSATSGSYNEQFF	TGTGCCAGCAGTGCCACTAGCGGCTCCTACAATGAGCAGTTCTTC
TRBV28	-	TRBJ1-2	-	11	CASSSGLGYTF	TGTGCCAGCAGTTCAGGGTTGGGCTACACCTTC
TRBV7-9	-	TRBJ2-1	-	13	CASSRLGGNEQFF	TGTGCCAGCAGCCGACTAGGGGGAAATGAGCAGTTCTTC
TRBV19	-	TRBJ1-5	TRBD1	15	CASSRVKGADQPQHF	TGTGCCAGTAGTAGGGTGAAGGGGGCTGATCAGCCCCAGCATTTT